This TCR beta chain was recorded in a study of T cells in Graves' hyperthyroidism and ophthalmopathy. Whole-study findings and limits: Researchers report that a 13 V-J model separated ophthalmopathy from stable hyperthyroidism.

Criteria for exclusion of patients were uncontrolled infection, other autoimmune disease, pregnancy or lactation. This clonotype was detected ten times or more. The antigen remains undetermined. One end of the junction does not line up with germline, which may come from a read error. Amplified TCR beta CDR3 regions came from RNA transcripts. First-round RT-PCR targeting the TCR CDR3 was performed with the HTBI primer set. MiXCR, run by TCRdb on the multiplex PCR reads, gives a single entry per CDR3 protein. Altogether about 600,000 distinct CDR3 sequences are present, more than 12% being singletons, with the ten largest covering around 12%. Germline-derived CDR1 and CDR2 are SGHAT and FQNNGV. This CDR3 has 14 amino acids.

The genes are TRBV11-2 and TRBJ2-1; D unclear. This TCR was sampled from a woman aged 45-59 years with Graves' ophthalmopathy. Specimen: blood. The CDR3 here is CASSLVYSNNEQFF. DNA for the CDR3: TGTGCCAGCAGCTTAGTTTACTCCAACAATGAGCAGTTCTTC.